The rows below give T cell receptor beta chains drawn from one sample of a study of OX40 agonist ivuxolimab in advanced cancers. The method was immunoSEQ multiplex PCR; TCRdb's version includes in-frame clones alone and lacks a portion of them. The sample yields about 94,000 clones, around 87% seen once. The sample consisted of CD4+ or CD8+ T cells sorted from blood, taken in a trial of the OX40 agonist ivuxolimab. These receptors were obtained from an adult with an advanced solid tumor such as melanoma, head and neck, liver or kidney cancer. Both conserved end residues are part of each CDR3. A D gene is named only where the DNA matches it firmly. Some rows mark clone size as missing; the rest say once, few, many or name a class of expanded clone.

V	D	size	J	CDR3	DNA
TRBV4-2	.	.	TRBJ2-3	CASSQADLNTDTQYF	TGTGCCAGCAGCCAGGCAGACTTGAACACAGATACGCAGTATTTT
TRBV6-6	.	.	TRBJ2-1	CASIKYTSIYNEQFF	TGTGCCAGCATTAAATATACATCGATCTACAATGAGCAGTTCTTC
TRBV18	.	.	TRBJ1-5	CASSPNRDEPQHF	TGTGCCAGCTCACCAAATAGGGATGAGCCCCAGCATTTT
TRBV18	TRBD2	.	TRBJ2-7	CASSSWTSGGREQYF	TGTGCCAGCTCATCGTGGACTAGCGGGGGGAGGGAGCAGTACTTC
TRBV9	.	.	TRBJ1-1	CASSVGTGTMNTEAFF	TGTGCCAGCAGCGTAGGAACAGGCACGATGAACACTGAAGCTTTCTTT
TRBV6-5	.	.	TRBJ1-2	CASSYGRGLGEYGYTF	TGTGCCAGCAGTTACGGTAGGGGATTAGGAGAATATGGCTACACCTTC
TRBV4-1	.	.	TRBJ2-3	CASSPQAETTNTQYF	TGCGCCAGCAGCCCTCAGGCGGAGACAACAAATACGCAGTATTTT
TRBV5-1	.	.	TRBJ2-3	CASSLGSGSTDTQYF	TGCGCCAGCAGCTTGGGGTCCGGAAGCACAGATACGCAGTATTTT
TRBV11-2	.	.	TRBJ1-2	CASSPGSGNYGYTF	TGTGCCAGCAGCCCCGGTTCAGGGAACTATGGCTACACCTTC
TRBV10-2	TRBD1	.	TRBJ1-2	CASRWGSGTDRNYGYTF	TGCGCCAGCAGGTGGGGTTCTGGGACAGACCGTAACTATGGCTACACCTTC
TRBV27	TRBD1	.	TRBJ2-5	CASSSDRARQETQYF	TGTGCCAGCAGTTCGGACAGGGCAAGACAAGAGACCCAGTACTTC
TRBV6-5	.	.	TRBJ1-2	CASSSPEDYGYTF	TGTGCCAGCAGTTCCCCGGAGGACTATGGCTACACCTTC
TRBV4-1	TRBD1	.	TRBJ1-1	CASSQRDSLSTEAFF	TGCGCCAGCAGCCAAAGGGACAGCTTATCTACTGAAGCTTTCTTT
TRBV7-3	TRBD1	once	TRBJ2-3	CASSRSGTGVDTQYF	TGTGCCAGCAGCCGAAGTGGGACAGGGGTTGATACGCAGTATTTT
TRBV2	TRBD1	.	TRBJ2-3	CASSVGGQGADTQYF	TGTGCCAGCAGTGTGGGGGGACAGGGGGCAGATACGCAGTATTTT
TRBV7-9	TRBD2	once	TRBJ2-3	CASSSREAGATDTQYF	TGTGCCAGCAGCTCACGTGAAGCGGGAGCCACAGATACGCAGTATTTT
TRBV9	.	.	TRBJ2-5	CASSVAGPSAGETQYF	TGTGCCAGCAGCGTAGCCGGACCCTCGGCGGGAGAGACCCAGTACTTC
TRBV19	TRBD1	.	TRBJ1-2	CASSPSGQSNYGYTF	TGTGCCAGTAGCCCATCGGGACAGTCGAACTATGGCTACACCTTC
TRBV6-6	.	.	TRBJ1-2	CASTGTALYGYTF	TGTGCCAGCACCGGGACGGCCCTCTATGGCTACACCTTC
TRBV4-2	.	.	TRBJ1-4	CASSQGWAGEKLFF	TGTGCCAGCAGCCAGGGGTGGGCGGGAGAAAAACTGTTTTTT
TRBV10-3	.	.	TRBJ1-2	CATAPSGGASGYTF	TGTGCCACCGCCCCCTCCGGGGGCGCCTCTGGCTACACCTTC
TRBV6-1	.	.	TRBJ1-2	CASSEPGRLIENGYTF	TGTGCCAGCAGTGAACCGGGCAGACTTATCGAAAATGGCTACACCTTC
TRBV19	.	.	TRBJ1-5	CASRSTGSNQPQHF	TGTGCCAGTAGGTCGACAGGAAGCAATCAGCCCCAGCATTTT
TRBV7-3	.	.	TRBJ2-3	CASSLIADTQYF	TGTGCCAGCAGCTTAATAGCTGATACGCAGTATTTT
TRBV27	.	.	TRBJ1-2	CASSLQAIGGGYTF	TGTGCCAGCAGTTTACAGGCAATAGGGGGTGGCTACACCTTC
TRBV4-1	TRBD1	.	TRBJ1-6	CASSQRDRSPGNSPLHF	TGCGCCAGCAGCCAAAGGGACAGGAGTCCAGGTAATTCACCCCTCCACTTT
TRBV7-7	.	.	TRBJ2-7	CASSAGQNYEQYF	TGTGCCAGCAGCGCGGGACAGAACTACGAGCAGTACTTC
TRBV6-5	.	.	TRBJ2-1	CASTSKYEQFF	TGTGCCAGCACTAGCAAATATGAGCAGTTCTTC
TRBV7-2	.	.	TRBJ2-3	CASSLPGSRDTQYF	TGTGCCAGCAGCTTGCCGGGCTCCCGGGATACGCAGTATTTT
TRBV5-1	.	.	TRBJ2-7	CASSSTPQGGSDEQYF	TGCGCCAGCAGCTCTACACCACAGGGTGGGTCTGACGAGCAGTACTTC
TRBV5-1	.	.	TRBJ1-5	CASSLEGYQGQPQHF	TGCGCCAGCAGCTTGGAGGGGTATCAAGGTCAGCCCCAGCATTTT
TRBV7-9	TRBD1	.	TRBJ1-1	CASTPLLGTGGRGTEAFF	TGTGCCAGCACCCCATTGCTCGGGACAGGGGGCCGCGGCACTGAAGCTTTCTTT
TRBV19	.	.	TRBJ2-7	CASSMAGTLYEQYF	TGTGCCAGTAGTATGGCCGGGACACTCTACGAGCAGTACTTC
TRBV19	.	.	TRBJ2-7	CASSTGYSYEQYF	TGTGCCAGTAGCACAGGCTACTCCTACGAGCAGTACTTC
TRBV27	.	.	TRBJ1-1	CASSFRAQRGTEAFF	TGTGCCAGCAGTTTCAGGGCCCAAAGGGGCACTGAAGCTTTCTTT
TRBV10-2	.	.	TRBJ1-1	CASSEGLGPRNTEAFF	TGCGCCAGCAGTGAAGGACTTGGCCCAAGGAACACTGAAGCTTTCTTT
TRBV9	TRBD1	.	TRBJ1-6	CASQNRGNSPLHF	TGTGCCAGCCAAAACAGGGGTAATTCACCCCTCCACTTT
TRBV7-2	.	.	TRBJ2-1	CASSFSFGGPDEQFF	TGTGCCAGCAGCTTTAGCTTTGGGGGACCCGATGAGCAGTTCTTC
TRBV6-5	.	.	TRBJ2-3	CASSYRAVDTQYF	TGTGCCAGCAGTTACAGGGCGGTAGATACGCAGTATTTT
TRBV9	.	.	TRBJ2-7	CASSATWTGSGEQYF	TGTGCCAGCAGCGCGACCTGGACGGGGAGCGGGGAGCAGTACTTC
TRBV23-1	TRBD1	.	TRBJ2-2	CASSQSGQGVIGNTGELFF	TGCGCCAGCAGTCAATCAGGACAGGGGGTAATTGGAAACACCGGGGAGCTGTTTTTT
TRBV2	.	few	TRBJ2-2	CASRRDPTGELFF	TGTGCCAGCAGGCGGGACCCCACCGGGGAGCTGTTTTTT
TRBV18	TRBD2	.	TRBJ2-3	CASSGLAGGLTDTQYF	TGTGCCAGCTCAGGACTAGCGGGGGGCCTTACAGATACGCAGTATTTT
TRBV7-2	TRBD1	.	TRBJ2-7	CASSLDGQGGSYEQYF	TGTGCCAGCAGCTTAGATGGACAGGGGGGCTCCTACGAGCAGTACTTC
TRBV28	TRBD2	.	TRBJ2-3	CASTLAGVTDTQYF	TGTGCCAGCACCTTAGCGGGAGTAACAGATACGCAGTATTTT
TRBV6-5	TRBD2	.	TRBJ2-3	CASSYLAGGTDTQYF	TGTGCCAGCAGTTACTTAGCGGGGGGCACAGATACGCAGTATTTT
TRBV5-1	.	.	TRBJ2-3	CASSLAVQTSTDTQYF	TGCGCCAGCAGCTTGGCCGTACAGACTAGCACAGATACGCAGTATTTT
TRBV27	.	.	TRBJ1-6	CASSSSGAVVHF	TGTGCCAGCAGTTCGTCAGGGGCCGTCGTCCACTTT
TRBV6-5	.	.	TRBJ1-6	CASSRGTGNSPLHF	TGTGCCAGCAGCCGAGGGACGGGAAATTCACCCCTCCACTTT
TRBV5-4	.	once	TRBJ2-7	CASSLGGQYEQYF	TGTGCCAGCAGCTTGGGAGGGCAGTACGAGCAGTACTTC
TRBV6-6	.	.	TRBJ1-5	CASSYPGGQPQHF	TGTGCCAGCAGTTACCCGGGAGGTCAGCCCCAGCATTTT
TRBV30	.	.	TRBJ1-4	CAWSVEGRRNEKLFF	TGTGCCTGGAGTGTTGAAGGGCGGAGGAATGAAAAACTGTTTTTT
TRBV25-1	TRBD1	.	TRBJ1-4	CASSGKTGTEKLFF	TGTGCCAGCAGTGGAAAGACAGGGACTGAAAAACTGTTTTTT